The sequence of this TCR beta chain was determined in a study of blood T cell repertoires in COVID-19. For the study at large: Spain, Italy and the United States supplied samples that represented acute and convalescent COVID-19. Nucleic acid was either cDNA or gDNA, and it came from T cells, B-cell-depleted T cells, or PBMCs.

Trimming removed 2 bases from V and 4 bases from J, with 7 bases in between. This CDR3 has 13 amino acids. The germline V gene encodes CDR1 SGHDT and CDR2 YYEEEE. The method was immunoSEQ multiplex PCR; TCRdb's version includes in-frame clones alone and lacks a portion of them. The top ten clones hold 3.6% of a sample with some 340,000 clones, 85% of them seen once. The source is a woman aged 18-30 years with acute or convalescent COVID-19. The specimen sequenced was peripheral blood. This chain joins TRBV5-6 and TRBJ1-5, with D possibly matching TRBD1 (5 bases). The CDR3 loop reads CASSFRGNQPQHF. CDR3 nucleotide sequence: TGTGCCAGCAGCTTCCGGGGGAATCAGCCCCAGCATTTT.